This T cell receptor beta chain came from a study of T cell clusters in autoimmune cytopenias. Measured by frequency, this clonotype is medium-sized. Multiplex touch-down PCR amplified TRB using TRB-A and TRB-B pools in one tube. TCRdb derives one entry per CDR3 protein from the multiplex PCR reads, leaving out DNA. Recorded here are under 2,000 distinct CDR3 sequences; the top ten clones represent about 6%. CDR1 is MNHNS, CDR2 SASEGT, per germline. The CDR3 is 14 residues long. TRB was amplified from roughly 250 ng of peripheral blood genomic DNA per sample. The sequence was collected from a human donor with an autoimmune cytopenia or autoimmune hepatitis (not recorded which). The sample was peripheral blood. The chain carries TRBV6-1 and TRBJ1-3. CDR3 protein: CASSEALLRNTIYF.